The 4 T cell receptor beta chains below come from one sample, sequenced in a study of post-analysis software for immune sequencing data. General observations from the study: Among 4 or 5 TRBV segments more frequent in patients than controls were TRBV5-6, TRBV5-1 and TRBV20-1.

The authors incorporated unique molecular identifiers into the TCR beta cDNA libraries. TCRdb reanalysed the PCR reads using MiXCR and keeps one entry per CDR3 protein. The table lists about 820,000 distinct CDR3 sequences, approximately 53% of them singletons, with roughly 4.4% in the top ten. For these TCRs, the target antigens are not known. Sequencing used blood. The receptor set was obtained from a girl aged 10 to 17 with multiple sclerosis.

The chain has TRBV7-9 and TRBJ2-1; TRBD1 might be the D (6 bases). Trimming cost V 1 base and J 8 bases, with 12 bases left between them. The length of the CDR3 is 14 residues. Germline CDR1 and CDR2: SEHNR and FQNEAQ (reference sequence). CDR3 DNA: TGTGCCAGCAGCTTAGGAGGGGGTATGTATGAGCAGTTCTTC. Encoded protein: CASSLGGGMYEQFF.

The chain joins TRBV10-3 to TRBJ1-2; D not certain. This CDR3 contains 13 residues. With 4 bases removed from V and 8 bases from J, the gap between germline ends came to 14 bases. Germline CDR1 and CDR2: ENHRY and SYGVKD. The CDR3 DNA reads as TGTGCCATCAGTGTGGAGGGTTCGCGCGGCTACACCTTC. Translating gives CAISVEGSRGYTF.

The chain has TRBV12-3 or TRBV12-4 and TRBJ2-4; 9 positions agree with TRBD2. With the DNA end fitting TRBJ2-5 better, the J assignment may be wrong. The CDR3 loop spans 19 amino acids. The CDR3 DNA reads TGTGCCAGCAGTAATGCCCTGGGAGCGGGGGGAACCCCTCAAGAGACCCAGTACTTC. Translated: CASSNALGAGGTPQETQYF.

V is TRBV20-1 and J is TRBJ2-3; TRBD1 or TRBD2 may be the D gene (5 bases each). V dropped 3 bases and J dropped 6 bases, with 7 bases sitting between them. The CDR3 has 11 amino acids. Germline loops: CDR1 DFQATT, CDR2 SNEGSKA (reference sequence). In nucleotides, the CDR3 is TGCAGTGCTAGCGAGGGGGATACGCAGTATTTT. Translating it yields CSASEGDTQYF.